The TCR beta chain under discussion was sequenced for a study of T cells in Graves' hyperthyroidism and ophthalmopathy (dated by TCRdb to between 2018 and 2020). With respect to the entire study: Peripheral blood was sampled at the time of initial diagnosis, prior to any treatment. A discovery cohort of around 98 patients, fewer than 50 with Graves' ophthalmopathy and about 58 with stable Graves' hyperthyroidism, was used to find distinguishing TCR V-J signatures. Prospective prediction of ophthalmopathy was tested in an independent validation cohort of 18 hyperthyroidism patients and around 16 patients who later progressed to ophthalmopathy. The 100 or so discovery patients were randomly divided into training and test sets at a 7:3 ratio. In six Graves' hyperthyroidism patients, the study also compared T-cell repertoires from thyroid tissue with T-cell repertoires from blood. Once sampling was done, hyperthyroidism patients were given methimazole at a starting dose of 30 mg daily, whereas ophthalmopathy patients were given high-dose intravenous methylprednisolone. The paper reports TCR Vbeta CDR3 sequencing of some 140 peripheral blood samples: approximately 43 ophthalmopathy, about 75 hyperthyroidism and 17 progressor patients.

Trimming removed 2 bases from V and 9 bases from J; the gene matches leave 2 bases unexplained. CDR1 and CDR2 are drawn from the germline V gene (reference sequence): GTSNPN, SVGIG. Inclusive of the bounding cysteine and phenylalanine, the CDR3 is 12 residues long. Of all the DNA, just the CDR3 is kept, 36 bases in frame from base 1. This clonotype turned up a few times. Its target antigen remains unknown. No much larger clone exists at a distance of one base, and base qualities are not known. Moderately to severely active disease, a Clinical Activity Score of at least 3, a NOSPECS grade of at least 4, and a duration under 3 months were present in ophthalmopathy patients. Patients with uncontrolled infections, other autoimmune diseases, pregnancy or lactation were excluded. Diagnoses were established on the basis of clinical symptoms, serum thyroxine and TRAb, thyroid ultrasound, and orbital computed tomography. PBMCs were separated from roughly 9.3 ml of fresh peripheral blood using Ficoll-Paque density gradient centrifugation. Total RNA was extracted with Trizol reagent, and quality was checked on an Agilent 2100 Bioanalyzer.

General conclusions and limits of the study: In validation, the model predicted progression to ophthalmopathy a median of roughly 6.5 months before onset, with roughly 71% sensitivity and just under 75% specificity. Sample size was not statistically predetermined, and blinding of investigators to group allocation was not performed. Most expanded thyroid clonotypes (frequency above 0.001) were also detected in blood, suggesting blood repertoires may reflect thyroid immune responses. In cross-validation, a model built on a 13 V-J signature told ophthalmopathy apart from stable hyperthyroidism with 85% to 90% sensitivity and 81% to 82% specificity, and in testing the same model reached 80%/75%.

The TCR beta CDR3 regions were amplified from the RNA transcripts. The TCR CDR3 was subjected to a first round of RT-PCR using the HTBI primer set and the Qiagen OneStep RT-PCR kit. The libraries were constructed in a second round of multiplex PCR and then size-selected and purified. The libraries were sequenced on an Illumina HiSeq2000 using paired-end 100 bp reads. The original methods were these. SOAPnuke was used to process the raw data, with reads discarded if the reads contained adapters or uncalled bases, had a mean Phred below 15, or lacked an exact constant-primer or identifier match. COPE v1.2.5 was used to merge the high-quality paired reads, and each unique nucleotide sequence was defined as a clonotype. MiTCR v1.1 was used to align clonotypes to the IMGT TRBV, TRBD and TRBJ reference segments. Only V-J combinations with frequency above 0.0001, covering 99% to 99.2% of repertoires, were analysed. A TCS score was defined as the ratio between F50 (clonal expansion) and ExV (chaos), using BLOSUM62-based TCRdist between CDR3 peptides within each V-J. Welch's t-statistics and random forest reduced some 510 V-J features to under 15, which were used in a naive Bayes classifier (R e1071). TCRdb's own reprocessing of the public reads used fastp at Q25 and MiXCR and kept productive beta chains. Every entry covers one CDR3 protein and lists the most common genes and DNA from its rows. The V and J calls and clone size are TCRdb's, not the authors'. The sample records approximately 400,000 distinct CDR3 sequences, over 12% of which are singletons. Of the sample, around 27% falls within the top ten clones.

The sequence is built from TRBV30 and TRBJ2-4, with 9 middle bases fitting TRBD1. Sample: blood. The source is a man aged 45-60 years with Graves' ophthalmopathy. The CDR3 in this case is CAWSMGQGIQYF. The DNA reads as follows: TGTGCCTGGAGTATGGGACAGGGCATTCAGTACTTC.